Listed here are 15 T cell receptor beta chains from one sample, sequenced in a study of blood T cell repertoires in COVID-19. Sequenced by immunoSEQ multiplex PCR; TCRdb stores in-frame clones only, minus some. The data show around 150,000 clones, just under 85% seen once. Sequencing input: peripheral blood. The receptors stem from a woman of 80 years or more with acute or convalescent COVID-19.

This chain's CDR3 is CAWATGGGRKLFF. The CDR3, as DNA: TGTGCCTGGGCGACAGGGGGAGGTCGAAAACTGTTTTTT. This chain joins TRBV30 and TRBJ1-4, with 9 bases identical to TRBD1. CDR3 length: 13 residues. Germline V gene sequence: CDR1 GTSNPN, CDR2 SVGIG (reference sequence). With V trimmed by 5 bases and J by 10 bases, 8 bases remained unmatched.

This chain links TRBV11-2 with TRBJ2-3; TRBD2 matches 11 bases. The CDR3 runs 17 residues. CDR1 SGHAT and CDR2 FQNNGV come from the germline V gene. The J segment lost 3 bases and the V segment lost 6 bases, leaving 11 bases of the junction unmatched. CDR3 loop: CASSPRGGTSGTDTQYF. For the CDR3, the DNA is TGTGCCAGCAGTCCTCGGGGGGGGACTAGCGGAACAGATACGCAGTATTTT. The full variable domain, rest sourced from reference TRBV11-2 and TRBJ2-3, is EAGVAQSPRYKIIEKRQSVAFWCNPISGHATLYWYQQILGQGPKLLIQFQNNGVVDDSQLPKDRFSAERLKGVDSTLKIQPAKLEDSAVYLCASSPRGGTSGTDTQYFGPGTRLTVL.

The chain joins TRBV30 to TRBJ1-2; 10 bases line up with TRBD1. The germline CDR1 and CDR2 sequences are GTSNPN and SVGIG (reference sequence). This CDR3 spans 16 amino acids. With V trimmed by 2 bases and J by 6 bases, 12 bases remained unmatched. CDR3: CAWSPGQGVHRDGYTF. The CDR3 nucleotides read TGTGCCTGGAGTCCCGGACAGGGGGTACACCGAGATGGCTACACCTTC.

This rearrangement joins TRBV7-2 to TRBJ2-1; TRBD2 aligns across 13 bases. The CDR3 is 18 residues long. The V and J ends lost 5 bases and 7 bases, in that order; junction bases with no gene match: 14. Germline lookup yields CDR1 SGHTA and CDR2 FQGNSA. CDR3 residues: CASSLGLAGEGSVNEQFF. The CDR3 DNA reads TGTGCCAGCAGCCTCGGACTAGCGGGAGAGGGTTCGGTGAATGAGCAGTTCTTC.

The chain has TRBV14 and TRBJ2-1; 13 nucleotides align to TRBD2. The CDR3 covers 16 residues. CDR1 and CDR2 from the germline V gene are SGHDN and FVKESK. V dropped 4 bases and J dropped 7; count of bases not matched to a gene: 7. The CDR3 region has the DNA TGTGCCAGCAGCCTCAAACTAGCGGGAGGGAGGAATGAGCAGTTCTTC. It codes for CASSLKLAGGRNEQFF.

This clone was seen only once. The chain recombines TRBV12-3 or TRBV12-4 with TRBJ2-7, with a tentative D call TRBD1 (5 bases). V was trimmed by 5 bases and J by 3 bases, leaving 11 bases between them. The CDR3 spans 13 residues. In DNA, the CDR3 is TGTGCCAGCAGTCAGGGTACGAACTACGAGCAGTACTTC. The encoded protein is CASSQGTNYEQYF.

The rearrangement links TRBV6-5 to TRBJ2-2, with 7 nucleotides matching TRBD1. The germline gives CDR1 MNHEY, CDR2 SVGAGI. V gave up 6 bases and J gave up 6 bases; unmatched junction bases: 10. The CDR3 loop spans 15 amino acids. The CDR3 DNA sequence: TGTGCCAGCAGCGACATGACAGGGAATGCCGGGGAGCTGTTTTTT. Its translation is CASSDMTGNAGELFF.

The CDR3 region is CASSVGVNTGELFF. The DNA for the CDR3 is TGTGCCAGCAGCGTCGGGGTTAACACCGGGGAGCTGTTTTTT. The rearrangement links TRBV9 to TRBJ2-2; tentatively, D is TRBD2 (5 bases). CDR3 length: 14 residues. V was cut by 2 bases and J by 2 bases, with 7 bases left in between. CDR1 is SGDLS, CDR2 YYNGEE, per germline.

V usage is TRBV11-3 and J usage is TRBJ2-2; TRBD2 aligns across 8 bases. CDR1 is SGHNT and CDR2 is YENEEA in the germline V gene. V trimming: 5 bases; J trimming: 6 bases; junction bases outside the gene matches: 5. This CDR3 is built from 14 residues. This CDR3 reads CASSPGAGAGELFF. DNA for the CDR3: TGTGCCAGCAGCCCTGGAGCGGGGGCCGGGGAGCTGTTTTTT.

The CDR3 DNA follows: TGCGCCAGCAGCCCGGGTTCAACAGGGCTGGAGCAGCCCCAGCATTTT. This gives the protein CASSPGSTGLEQPQHF. This chain links TRBV5-1 with TRBJ1-5; D is possibly TRBD1 (6 bases). V dropped 4 bases and J dropped 7 bases, with 21 bases sitting between them. This CDR3 is built from 16 residues. Per the germline V gene, CDR1 is SGHRS and CDR2 is YFSETQ.

The V call is TRBV2, the J call TRBJ2-1; D is possibly TRBD2 (5 bases). The CDR3 contains 14 residues. The germline V gene has CDR1 SNHLY and CDR2 FYNNEI. The V end lost 8 bases, the J end lost 0 bases, and 11 bases lay between the germline ends. As DNA, the CDR3 is TGTGCCAGCGAGGACTGGAGCTCCTACAATGAGCAGTTCTTC. Protein sequence: CASEDWSSYNEQFF.

The genes are TRBV30 and TRBJ1-2, with D uncertain. The V end lost 3 bases, the J end lost 7 bases, and 12 bases lay between the germline ends. The CDR3 contains 12 residues. Germline V CDR1 and CDR2: GTSNPN, SVGIG (reference sequence). The CDR3 sequence: CAWSPPIGGYTF. CDR3 nucleotides: TGTGCCTGGAGCCCGCCGATCGGTGGCTACACCTTC.

The genes are TRBV29-1 and TRBJ2-1; D is perhaps TRBD1 (6 bases). Trimming pared 5 bases from V and 2 bases from J, leaving 7 bases between. This CDR3 has 12 amino acids. In germline, CDR1 is SQVTM, CDR2 ANQGSEA. The CDR3 spells CSVSGAYNEQFF. The DNA of the CDR3 is TGCAGCGTTTCAGGGGCCTACAATGAGCAGTTCTTC.

This clone occurred once. The chain couples TRBV11-2 to TRBJ2-3, with 9 bases fitting TRBD2. V lost 5 bases to trimming and J lost 2 bases; unmatched junction nucleotides: 5. This CDR3 comprises 15 residues. Germline CDR1 reads SGHAT; CDR2 reads FQNNGV. Here the CDR3 DNA reads TGTGCCAGCAGCACGCGGACTAGCGCCACAGATACGCAGTATTTT. It specifies CASSTRTSATDTQYF.

The CDR3 is CASSLRGRSNEQFF. The CDR3 DNA is TGTGCCAGCAGCCTTAGAGGCCGGAGCAATGAGCAGTTCTTC. This chain links TRBV3-1 (or the pseudogene TRBV3-2) with TRBJ2-1, with D uncertain. The CDR3 sequence is 14 residues long. CDR1 is LGHDT, CDR2 YNNKEL, per germline (reference sequence). V was pared by 4 bases and J by 6 bases, with 13 bases between.